The clone carrying this T cell receptor beta chain came up a few times. One end of the junction varies from germline; a read error may be responsible. The source of the sample is a study of patients and donors after allogeneic stem cell transplantation. The germline CDR1 and CDR2 sequences are MNHEY and SMNVEV (reference sequence). CDR3 size: 14 residues. Each CDR3 protein gets one entry after TCRdb re-called the RT-PCR reads with MiXCR. The sample contains some 200,000 distinct CDR3 sequences, approximately 41% of which appear only once. The sample taken for sequencing was blood, either unsorted or a sorted T cell fraction (not recorded which). The sequence derives from a human donor who was either an allogeneic HSCT recipient or a stem cell or donor lymphocyte infusion donor (not recorded which). It is not recorded whose cells these are; they may come from a transplant donor. The chain links TRBV27 to TRBJ1-2; D call uncertain. The CDR3 sequence is CASSSYEGATSTEF. In nucleotides, the CDR3 is TGTGCCAGCAGTTCCTATGAGGGTGCGACCAGCACCGAATTC.